This passage covers 21 T cell receptor beta chains from one sample sequenced in a study of shared T cell receptors in the human thymus. Only in-frame clones appear in the TCRdb table, and some are missing; sequencing was by immunoSEQ multiplex PCR. The data show hundreds of thousands of clones, 70% to 90% seen once. The sample was also linked to a second study, of human thymus T cells.

The specimen was thymocytes. The origin of the receptors is a boy under three years old with a congenital heart defect.

The chain carries TRBV5-1 and TRBJ2-2; no firm D call. The CDR3 runs to 12 residues. Germline V gives CDR1 SGHRS, CDR2 YFSETQ. V was trimmed by 0 bases and J by 8 bases, leaving 5 bases between them. The CDR3 here is CASSLVSGELFF. The CDR3 DNA reads as TGCGCCAGCAGCTTGGTTTCGGGGGAGCTGTTTTTT.

In its sample, this clone was seen a few times. The J gene is TRBJ1-2, the V gene TRBV6-1, with D possibly being TRBD1 (5 bases). This CDR3 spans 15 amino acids. Trimming shortened V by 1 base and J by 3 bases, and 12 bases separated the two germline ends. Germline CDR1 is MNHNS and CDR2 is SASEGT. The CDR3 protein is CASSEERTFYYGYTF. As DNA, the CDR3 is TGTGCCAGCAGTGAAGAGAGGACATTTTACTATGGCTACACCTTC.

The chain is built from TRBV29-1 and TRBJ1-2, with D unclear. V gave up 2 bases and J gave up 4 bases, with 11 bases separating them. Germline V gene sequence: CDR1 SQVTM, CDR2 ANQGSEA. CDR3 length: 13 amino acids. The CDR3 loop is CSVETDFTYGYTF. The CDR3 DNA is TGCAGCGTTGAAACTGACTTCACCTATGGCTACACCTTC.

The chain employs TRBV4-3 and TRBJ2-6; D not certain. Germline values: CDR1 LGHNA, CDR2 YSLEER. The CDR3 spans 16 residues. Trimming removed 4 bases at V and 0 bases at J, with 10 bases between. CDR3 bases: TGCGCCAGCAGCCTCGGTTCCTTCTCTGGGGCCAACGTCCTGACTTTC. Its translation: CASSLGSFSGANVLTF.

The chain is built from TRBV6-7 and TRBJ2-1, with D perhaps TRBD1 (5 bases). TRBV6-7 is marked as an open reading frame, function uncertain. V was shortened by 0 bases and J by 7 bases, with 19 bases between the two germline ends. The CDR3 sequence is 17 residues long. CDR3 nucleotide sequence: TGTGCCAGCAGTTACTCGGGGCGGCGTGCCGTGGGGAATGAGCAGTTCTTC. Translated, it gives CASSYSGRRAVGNEQFF.

This clone was recorded a few times. The chain joins TRBV7-8 to TRBJ2-7, with TRBD1 identical over 9 bases. CDR3 size: 16 residues. Trimming took 5 bases from V and 4 from J; bases not matched to a gene: 12. CDR1 SGHVS and CDR2 FQNEAQ come from the germline V gene. CDR3 nucleotides: TGTGCCAGCAGCCCAGGGCGGACAGGGGCGGGATACGAGCAGTACTTC. It codes for CASSPGRTGAGYEQYF.

The CDR3 protein is CASSVDSGGTYNEQFF. Written as DNA, the CDR3 is TGTGCCAGCAGCGTGGATAGCGGGGGAACCTACAATGAGCAGTTCTTC. The chain links TRBV9 to TRBJ2-1, with 9 bases lining up with TRBD2. CDR1 is SGDLS, CDR2 YYNGEE, per germline. Unmatched junction bases numbered 5, after V lost 2 bases and J lost 2 bases. This CDR3 spans 16 amino acids.

In its sample, this clone was seen a few times. The V and J genes are TRBV7-6 and TRBJ2-3, with TRBD1 matching 7 bases. V lost 5 bases, J lost 10 bases, and 12 bases stayed unmatched. The germline gives CDR1 SGHVS, CDR2 FNYEAQ. The CDR3 totals 14 residues. In DNA form, the CDR3 reads TGTGCCAGCAGCGGACAGGCGACGGAGGTAGCGCAGTATTTT. It encodes CASSGQATEVAQYF.

The J gene is TRBJ1-1, the V gene TRBV14; tentative D call: TRBD1 (6 bases). Germline CDR1 is SGHDN and CDR2 is FVKESK. This CDR3 is built from 17 residues. Deletions cut 1 base from V and 0 bases from J, with 15 bases between. Here the CDR3 DNA reads TGTGCCAGCAGCCAAGGACAGGACCGACCGTTGAACACTGAAGCTTTCTTT. This translates into CASSQGQDRPLNTEAFF.

The V and J genes are TRBV28 and TRBJ2-4; TRBD2 aligns across 10 bases. This CDR3 has 19 amino acids. Germline V CDR1 and CDR2: MDHEN, SYDVKM. Losses at the gene ends were 6 bases for V and 0 bases for J; bases not matched to a gene: 14. For the CDR3, the DNA is TGTGCCAGCAGCCATGTACTAGCGGGGTACGAGCTAGCCAAAAACATTCAGTACTTC. This translates into CASSHVLAGYELAKNIQYF.

This chain joins TRBV28 and TRBJ1-1, with D perhaps matching TRBD1 (6 bases). The germline gives CDR1 MDHEN, CDR2 SYDVKM. This CDR3 is 13 amino acids long. The ends were cut back, 6 bases at V and 2 bases at J, with 10 bases in the middle. The CDR3 nucleotides read TGTGCCAGCAGGGAAGGGGGAAACACTGAAGCTTTCTTT. It is translated as CASREGGNTEAFF.

The V call is TRBV7-2, the J call TRBJ2-1; the D gene is possibly TRBD2 (5 bases). The CDR3 is 11 amino acids. Looked up from germline, CDR1 is SGHTA and CDR2 is FQGNSA. The V and J ends lost 5 bases and 10 bases respectively, with 9 bases between them. The CDR3 DNA follows: TGTGCCAGCAGCCCCCGGGGAGAGCAGTTCTTC. Its translation: CASSPRGEQFF.

The chain has TRBV6-6 and TRBJ1-2; a possible D gene is TRBD1 (6 bases). The length of the CDR3 is 13 residues. The V end lost 7 bases, the J end lost 4 bases, and 13 bases lay between the germline ends. Germline V gene data show CDR1 as MNHNY and CDR2 as SVGAGI (reference sequence). CDR3 sequence: CASIPGQSYGYTF. CDR3 DNA: TGTGCCAGCATCCCAGGACAGAGCTATGGCTACACCTTC.

The rearrangement uses TRBV27 and TRBJ2-7; TRBD1 aligns across 8 bases. The CDR3 runs to 16 residues. Germline CDR1 is MNHEY and CDR2 is SMNVEV (reference sequence). After removal of 6 bases from V and 2 bases from J, the junction contained 12 bases not matched to a gene. The CDR3 here is CASRPTIEQGAYEQYF. Written as DNA, the CDR3 is TGTGCCAGCAGACCAACTATTGAACAGGGGGCCTACGAGCAGTACTTC.

The chain links TRBV19 to TRBJ1-1, with D maybe TRBD1 (5 bases). The CDR3 has 16 residues. V lost 8 bases and J 7 bases, leaving 26 bases between the germline ends. Germline loops: CDR1 LNHDA, CDR2 SQIVND (reference sequence). The CDR3 DNA sequence: TGTGCCAGTGCCGTAAGGGGTGGGCCCCGGATCCTTGAAGCTTTCTTT. The encoded protein is CASAVRGGPRILEAFF.

The chain couples TRBV4-1 to TRBJ2-7; the match to TRBD2 covers 7 bases. V lost 1 base to trimming and J lost 3 bases; unmatched junction nucleotides: 18. The germline gives CDR1 MGHRA, CDR2 YSYEKL. The CDR3 sequence is 19 residues long. CDR3 coding DNA: TGCGCCAGCAGCCAAGCCCCCGAGATCACTAGCGAAACCCTCTACGAGCAGTACTTC. It codes for CASSQAPEITSETLYEQYF.

This clone was counted only a few times. The gene calls are TRBV14 and TRBJ2-3; the match to TRBD2 covers 10 bases. This CDR3 comprises 18 residues. Trimming cost V 0 bases and J 3 bases; bases outside gene matches: 9. The germline V gene has CDR1 SGHDN and CDR2 FVKESK. CDR3 DNA sequence: TGTGCCAGCAGCCAAGATCGTCAGCGGGGGGGCGGGACAGATACGCAGTATTTT. It translates to CASSQDRQRGGGTDTQYF.

The sample holds a few counts of this clone. V gene TRBV19 combines with J gene TRBJ2-1, with 7 bases identical to TRBD2. The CDR3 runs 15 residues. Germline V gives CDR1 LNHDA, CDR2 SQIVND (reference sequence). V was clipped by 3 bases and J by 2 bases; unmatched bases: 4. The CDR3, as DNA: TGTGCCAGTAGTATGCGGCGGGGGACCTACAATGAGCAGTTCTTC. As protein: CASSMRRGTYNEQFF.

The chain links TRBV6-1 to TRBJ1-3; 7 bases fit TRBD1. Germline V CDR1 and CDR2: MNHNS, SASEGT. Trimming at V came to 10 bases and at J to 0 bases, leaving 6 bases not matched to a gene. The CDR3 length is 14 residues. CDR3 sequence reads: CATGQLLSGNTIYF. As DNA, the CDR3 is TGTGCCACGGGACAGCTTCTCTCTGGAAACACCATATATTTT.

The gene calls are TRBV7-6 and TRBJ1-3, with 7 bases aligning to TRBD1. V gave up 5 bases and J gave up 5 bases; unmatched junction bases: 6. Germline loops: CDR1 SGHVS, CDR2 FNYEAQ. The CDR3 runs to 14 residues. This chain's CDR3 is CASSRRDSRNTIYF. The CDR3 nucleotides read TGTGCCAGCAGCCGCCGGGACAGCAGAAACACCATATATTTT.

This chain joins TRBV7-6 and TRBJ2-2, with 8 bases aligning to TRBD2. The junction had 12 bases not matched to a gene; V was cut back by 3 bases and J by 6 bases. Looked up from germline, CDR1 is SGHVS and CDR2 is FNYEAQ. The CDR3 consists of 17 residues. CDR3 region: CASSLGPGGPTSGELFF. DNA for the CDR3: TGTGCCAGCAGCTTGGGACCGGGAGGGCCCACCTCCGGGGAGCTGTTTTTT.